Listed below are T cell receptor beta chains from one sample, sequenced in a study of blood T cell repertoires in COVID-19. Method: immunoSEQ multiplex PCR; TCRdb's copy keeps in-frame clones and lacks some. The data show some 78,000 clones, around 84% seen once. The sequenced sample was peripheral blood. The source is a man aged 50-59 years with acute or convalescent COVID-19. Both conserved end residues are part of each CDR3. D genes are given only for firm matches. The size of a clone is reported for some rows only, either as once, few or many, or as a class for expanded clones.

J gene: TRBJ1-5; clone size: .; V gene: TRBV21-1; D gene: .; CDR3 DNA: TGTGCCAGCACCAAAGGCGGGCAGATTAGCAATCAGCCCCAGCATTTT; CDR3 protein: CASTKGGQISNQPQHF
J gene: TRBJ2-5; clone size: .; V gene: TRBV5-1; D gene: TRBD2; CDR3 DNA: TGCGCCAGCAGCATCCCCGAACTAGCGGGACGAGAGACCCAGTACTTC; CDR3 protein: CASSIPELAGRETQYF
J gene: TRBJ1-1; clone size: .; V gene: TRBV7-9; D gene: .; CDR3 DNA: TGTGCCAGCAGCTTGGGGGCCAGCAGGACAGAGACTGAAGCTTTCTTT; CDR3 protein: CASSLGASRTETEAFF
J gene: TRBJ1-2; clone size: once; V gene: TRBV18; D gene: .; CDR3 DNA: TGTGCCAGCATGCAGGGTCAGGGGTATGGCTACACCTTC; CDR3 protein: CASMQGQGYGYTF
J gene: TRBJ2-2; clone size: .; V gene: TRBV24-1; D gene: TRBD2; CDR3 DNA: TGTGCCACCAGTGATCGGACTAGCGGAAACACCGGGGAGCTGTTTTTT; CDR3 protein: CATSDRTSGNTGELFF
J gene: TRBJ1-4; clone size: .; V gene: TRBV16; D gene: .; CDR3 DNA: TGTGCCAGCAGTCTCGGGGAAAAACTGTTTTTT; CDR3 protein: CASSLGEKLFF
J gene: TRBJ1-6; clone size: .; V gene: TRBV28; D gene: .; CDR3 DNA: TGTGCCAGCAGTCCTCCGGGACACCGTAATTCACCCCTCCACTTT; CDR3 protein: CASSPPGHRNSPLHF
J gene: TRBJ2-7; clone size: .; V gene: TRBV30; D gene: .; CDR3 DNA: TGTGCCTGGAGTCCATGGACTTTCATGAAAGGGTCAAACTACGAGCAGTACTTC; CDR3 protein: CAWSPWTFMKGSNYEQYF
J gene: TRBJ2-1; clone size: .; V gene: TRBV6-5; D gene: .; CDR3 DNA: TGTGCCAGCAGTTACTCGATCGGGGCCTACAATGAGCAGTTCTTC; CDR3 protein: CASSYSIGAYNEQFF
J gene: TRBJ2-5; clone size: .; V gene: TRBV3-1/TRBV3-2; D gene: TRBD2; CDR3 DNA: TGTGCCAGCAGCCAAGAGGTATCTAGCGGGAAGGAGACCCAGTACTTC; CDR3 protein: CASSQEVSSGKETQYF
J gene: TRBJ2-1; clone size: .; V gene: TRBV4-3; D gene: TRBD2; CDR3 DNA: TGCGCCAGCAGCCAAGCGGTAGCGGGGGGATCTTACAATGAGCAGTTCTTC; CDR3 protein: CASSQAVAGGSYNEQFF
J gene: TRBJ1-4; clone size: .; V gene: TRBV7-2; D gene: .; CDR3 DNA: TGTGCCAGCAGCTCCTCAGGGTCAACTAATGAAAAACTGTTTTTT; CDR3 protein: CASSSSGSTNEKLFF
J gene: TRBJ2-7; clone size: many; V gene: TRBV6-1; D gene: TRBD1; CDR3 DNA: TGTGCCAGCAGTGATTGGGCCCGGGACAGGTACTACGAGCAGTACTTC; CDR3 protein: CASSDWARDRYYEQYF
J gene: TRBJ2-2; clone size: .; V gene: TRBV4-2; D gene: TRBD2; CDR3 DNA: TGTGCCAGCAGCCAAGGTTCCGAAGCGGGGGGGCTTAACACCGGGGAGCTGTTTTTT; CDR3 protein: CASSQGSEAGGLNTGELFF
J gene: TRBJ2-1; clone size: .; V gene: TRBV9; D gene: TRBD2; CDR3 DNA: TGTGCCAGCAGCGCTGGACTAGCAGCAACCTACAATGAGCAGTTCTTC; CDR3 protein: CASSAGLAATYNEQFF
J gene: TRBJ2-3; clone size: .; V gene: TRBV7-9; D gene: TRBD2; CDR3 DNA: TGTGCCAGCAGCCTTACGACTAGCGGGCCGCAGAATACGCAGTATTTT; CDR3 protein: CASSLTTSGPQNTQYF
J gene: TRBJ2-1; clone size: .; V gene: TRBV15; D gene: TRBD2; CDR3 DNA: TGTGCCACCAGCAGAGGTGGACTAGCGGATTCCTACAATGAGCAGTTCTTC; CDR3 protein: CATSRGGLADSYNEQFF
J gene: TRBJ1-3; clone size: .; V gene: TRBV6-6; D gene: TRBD1; CDR3 DNA: TGTGCCAGCAGGAGACAGGGGACTGGAAACACCATATATTTT; CDR3 protein: CASRRQGTGNTIYF
J gene: TRBJ2-5; clone size: .; V gene: TRBV3-1/TRBV3-2; D gene: TRBD2; CDR3 DNA: TGTGCCACCGGGACTAGAACCTTGGAGACCCAGTACTTC; CDR3 protein: CATGTRTLETQYF
J gene: TRBJ1-5; clone size: .; V gene: TRBV28; D gene: .; CDR3 DNA: TGTGCCAGCAGTCAAGGGGATCAGCCCCAGCATTTT; CDR3 protein: CASSQGDQPQHF
J gene: TRBJ2-1; clone size: .; V gene: TRBV7-9; D gene: .; CDR3 DNA: TGTGCCAGCGGCGGGACGCCTTCCTACAATGAGCAGTTCTTC; CDR3 protein: CASGGTPSYNEQFF
J gene: TRBJ1-1; clone size: many; V gene: TRBV5-1; D gene: TRBD1; CDR3 DNA: TGCGCCAGCAGCTGGACAGGGTCGTTCGAAGCTTTCTTT; CDR3 protein: CASSWTGSFEAFF
J gene: TRBJ2-5; clone size: .; V gene: TRBV5-1; D gene: .; CDR3 DNA: TGCGCCAGCAGCCCTGCGAAAGGGGACTCTCAAGAGACCCAGTACTTC; CDR3 protein: CASSPAKGDSQETQYF
J gene: TRBJ1-4; clone size: .; V gene: TRBV28; D gene: .; CDR3 DNA: TGTGCCAGCAGTTTATGGAACTCATTATTTAATGAAAAACTGTTTTTT; CDR3 protein: CASSLWNSLFNEKLFF
J gene: TRBJ2-3; clone size: .; V gene: TRBV10-3; D gene: TRBD2; CDR3 DNA: TGTGCCATCAGTGTCGGGGGGGGCACAGATACGCAGTATTTT; CDR3 protein: CAISVGGGTDTQYF
J gene: TRBJ2-7; clone size: .; V gene: TRBV10-3; D gene: TRBD1; CDR3 DNA: TGTGCCATCAGTGACGGACAGGGATTCTACTTC; CDR3 protein: CAISDGQGFYF
J gene: TRBJ2-1; clone size: few; V gene: TRBV7-8; D gene: TRBD2; CDR3 DNA: TGTGCCAGCAGCTTACTGCTAGCGGATGAGCAGTTCTTC; CDR3 protein: CASSLLLADEQFF
J gene: TRBJ2-2; clone size: .; V gene: TRBV7-9; D gene: TRBD1; CDR3 DNA: TGTGCCAGCAGCTCACGACAGGGCCCGAACACCGGGGAGCTGTTTTTT; CDR3 protein: CASSSRQGPNTGELFF